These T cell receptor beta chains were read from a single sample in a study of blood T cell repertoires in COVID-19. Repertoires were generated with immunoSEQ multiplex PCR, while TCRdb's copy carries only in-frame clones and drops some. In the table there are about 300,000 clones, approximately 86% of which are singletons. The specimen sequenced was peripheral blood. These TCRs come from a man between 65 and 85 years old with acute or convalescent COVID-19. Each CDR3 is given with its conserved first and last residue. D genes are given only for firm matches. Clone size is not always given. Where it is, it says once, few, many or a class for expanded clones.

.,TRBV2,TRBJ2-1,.,CASSTDEASYNEQFF,TGTGCCAGCAGTACTGACGAGGCCTCCTACAATGAGCAGTTCTTC
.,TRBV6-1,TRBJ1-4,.,CASSGAAGTRTNEKLFF,TGTGCCAGCAGTGGCGCGGCGGGGACTCGAACTAATGAAAAACTGTTTTTT
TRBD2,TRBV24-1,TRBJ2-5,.,CATSGASGGFGETQYF,TGTGCCACCAGTGGGGCCAGCGGGGGGTTCGGAGAGACCCAGTACTTC
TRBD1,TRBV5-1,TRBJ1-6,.,CASRGQETYNSPLHF,TGCGCCAGCAGGGGACAGGAGACCTATAATTCACCCCTCCACTTT
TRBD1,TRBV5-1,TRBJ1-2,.,CASSPRQGSYGYTF,TGCGCCAGCAGCCCCCGACAGGGCTCCTATGGCTACACCTTC
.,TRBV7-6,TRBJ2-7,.,CASSPTAYEQYF,TGTGCCAGCAGCCCAACAGCCTACGAGCAGTACTTC
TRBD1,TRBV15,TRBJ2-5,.,CATSRGTGGEETQYF,TGTGCCACCAGCAGAGGCACAGGGGGTGAAGAGACCCAGTACTTC
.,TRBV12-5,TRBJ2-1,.,CASGLNPSGGNNEQFF,TGTGCTAGTGGTTTGAACCCTTCCGGGGGTAACAATGAGCAGTTCTTC
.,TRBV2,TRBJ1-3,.,CASSGRGNTIYF,TGTGCCAGCAGCGGGAGAGGAAACACCATATATTTT
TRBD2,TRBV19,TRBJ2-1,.,CATSSGSRTYNEQFF,TGTGCCACCTCTAGCGGGAGTCGGACCTACAATGAGCAGTTCTTC
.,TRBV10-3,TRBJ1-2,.,CAISESREAYGYTF,TGTGCCATCAGTGAGTCTCGGGAGGCCTATGGCTACACCTTC
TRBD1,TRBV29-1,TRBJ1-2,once,CSVQGAFGYTF,TGCAGCGTTCAGGGGGCGTTTGGCTACACCTTC
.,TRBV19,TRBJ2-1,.,CASTDTPTVYNEQFF,TGTGCCAGTACTGACACCCCGACAGTCTACAATGAGCAGTTCTTC
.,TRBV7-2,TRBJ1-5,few,CASSLDSSSSQPQHF,TGTGCCAGCAGCTTAGATTCGAGTTCATCCCAGCCCCAGCATTTT
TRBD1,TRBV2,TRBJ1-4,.,CASRGGTGDEKLFF,TGTGCCAGCAGGGGAGGGACAGGGGATGAAAAACTGTTTTTT
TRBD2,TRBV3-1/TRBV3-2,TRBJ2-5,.,CASSQEFLAGIQETQYF,TGTGCCAGCAGCCAAGAATTTCTAGCGGGAATACAAGAGACCCAGTACTTC
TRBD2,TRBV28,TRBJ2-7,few,CASSQFSGSNTYEQYF,TGTGCCAGCAGTCAGTTTAGCGGGAGTAACACCTACGAGCAGTACTTC
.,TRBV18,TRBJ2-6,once,CASSSKTGNSGANVLTF,TGTGCCAGCTCATCCAAGACAGGCAACTCTGGGGCCAACGTCCTGACTTTC
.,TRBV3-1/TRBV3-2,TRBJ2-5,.,CASSRLVAETQYF,TGTGCCAGCAGTCGACTAGTTGCAGAGACCCAGTACTTC
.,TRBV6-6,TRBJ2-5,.,CASSYSPGSGQETQYF,TGTGCCAGCAGTTACTCCCCGGGGTCAGGACAAGAGACCCAGTACTTC
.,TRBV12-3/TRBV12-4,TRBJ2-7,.,CASRPLTGTEQYF,TGTGCCAGCAGACCCCTAACAGGGACCGAGCAGTACTTC
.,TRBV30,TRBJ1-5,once,CACAGGGQPQHF,TGTGCTTGTGCGGGGGGGGGTCAGCCCCAGCATTTT
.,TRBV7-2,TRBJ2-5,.,CASSPGLLQETQYF,TGTGCCAGCAGCCCTGGACTCCTACAAGAGACCCAGTACTTC
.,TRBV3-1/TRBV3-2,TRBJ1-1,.,CAAGHTEAFF,TGTGCGGCGGGGCATACTGAAGCTTTCTTT
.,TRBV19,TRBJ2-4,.,CASSIDGVRLNIQYF,TGTGCCAGTAGTATAGATGGTGTTAGACTAAACATTCAGTACTTC
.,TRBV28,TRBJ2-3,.,CASSGRGTDTQYF,TGTGCCAGCAGTGGCAGGGGAACAGATACGCAGTATTTT
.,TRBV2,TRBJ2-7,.,CASSELGAVSYEQYF,TGTGCCAGCAGTGAATTGGGGGCAGTCTCCTACGAGCAGTACTTC
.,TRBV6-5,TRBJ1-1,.,CASSYHGQPNTEAFF,TGTGCCAGCAGTTACCACGGACAGCCGAACACTGAAGCTTTCTTT
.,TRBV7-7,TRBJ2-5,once,CASSLVPPSGVGLETQYF,TGTGCCAGCAGCTTAGTTCCCCCCTCCGGGGTAGGGCTAGAGACCCAGTACTTC
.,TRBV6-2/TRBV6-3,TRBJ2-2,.,CASSPDSNTGELFF,TGTGCCAGCAGTCCGGACAGTAACACCGGGGAGCTGTTTTTT
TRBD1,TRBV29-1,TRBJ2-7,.,CSVTGVEQYF,TGCAGCGTTACAGGGGTCGAGCAGTACTTC
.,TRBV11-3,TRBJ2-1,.,CASYLRYQGEQFF,TGTGCCAGCTACCTCAGGTACCAAGGTGAGCAGTTCTTC
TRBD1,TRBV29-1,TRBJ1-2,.,CSVGTGVSYGYTF,TGCAGCGTTGGGACAGGGGTTAGCTATGGCTACACCTTC
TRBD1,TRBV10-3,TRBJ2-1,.,CAIRKDREQNNEQFF,TGTGCCATCAGGAAGGACAGGGAGCAGAACAATGAGCAGTTCTTC
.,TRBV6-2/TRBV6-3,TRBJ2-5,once,CASSPAGRPRQETQYF,TGTGCCAGCAGCCCGGCGGGTAGGCCTAGACAAGAGACCCAGTACTTC
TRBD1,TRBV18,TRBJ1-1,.,CASSIRQGLNTEAFF,TGTGCCAGCTCAATACGACAGGGGTTGAACACTGAAGCTTTCTTT
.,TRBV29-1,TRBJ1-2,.,CSVALRVNYGYTF,TGCAGCGTCGCCCTCCGGGTAAACTATGGCTACACCTTC
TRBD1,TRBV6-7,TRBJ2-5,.,CASRPGQGARKTQYF,TGTGCCAGCAGGCCTGGACAGGGGGCTAGGAAGACCCAGTACTTC
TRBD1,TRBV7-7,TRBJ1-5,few,CASSLGGQGALNQPQHF,TGTGCCAGCAGCTTAGGGGGACAGGGGGCTCTCAATCAGCCCCAGCATTTT
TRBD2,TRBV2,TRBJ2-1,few,CASSPLAGRSYEQFF,TGTGCCAGCAGTCCACTAGCGGGCCGGAGCTATGAGCAGTTCTTC
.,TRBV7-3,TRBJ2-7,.,CASSLERGNHYEQYF,TGTGCCAGCAGCTTAGAAAGGGGGAACCACTACGAGCAGTACTTC
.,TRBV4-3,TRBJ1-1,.,CASSQDLGGDTEAFF,TGCGCCAGCAGCCAAGATTTAGGGGGGGACACTGAAGCTTTCTTT
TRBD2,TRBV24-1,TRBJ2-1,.,CATSDPSGSSYNEQFF,TGTGCCACCAGTGACCCTAGCGGTAGCTCCTACAATGAGCAGTTCTTC
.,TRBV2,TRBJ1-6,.,CASRAGGPFNSPLHF,TGTGCCAGCAGGGCAGGCGGGCCTTTTAATTCACCCCTCCACTTT
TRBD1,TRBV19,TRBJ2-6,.,CASLLPGQGTLGFPGANVLTF,TGTGCCAGTCTCCTGCCGGGACAGGGGACCCTCGGGTTCCCTGGGGCCAACGTCCTGACTTTC
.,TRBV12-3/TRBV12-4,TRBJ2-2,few,CASSSRGGELFF,TGTGCCAGCAGCAGCCGGGGGGGGGAGCTGTTTTTT
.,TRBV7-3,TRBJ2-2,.,CASSLALNTGELFF,TGTGCCAGCAGCTTAGCGCTGAACACCGGGGAGCTGTTTTTT
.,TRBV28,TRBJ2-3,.,CASSPLLLAADTQYF,TGTGCCAGCAGCCCCCTCCTTCTTGCAGCAGATACGCAGTATTTT
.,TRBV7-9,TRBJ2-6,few,CASSLVGGAGANVLTF,TGTGCCAGCAGCTTAGTCGGGGGAGCTGGGGCCAACGTCCTGACTTTC
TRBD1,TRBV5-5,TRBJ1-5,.,CASSFDRAGNQPQHF,TGTGCCAGCAGCTTTGACAGGGCAGGAAATCAGCCCCAGCATTTT
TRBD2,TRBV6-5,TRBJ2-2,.,CASSFSGTRTGELFF,TGTGCCAGCAGTTTCTCCGGGACTAGGACCGGGGAGCTGTTTTTT
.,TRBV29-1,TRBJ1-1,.,CSVVRGGDTEAFF,TGCAGCGTAGTCAGGGGAGGGGACACTGAAGCTTTCTTT
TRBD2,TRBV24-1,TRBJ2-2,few,CATSDTGRGGTGELFF,TGTGCCACCAGTGACACGGGGAGGGGCGGAACCGGGGAGCTGTTTTTT
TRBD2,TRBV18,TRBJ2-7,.,CASSPSGIYYEQYF,TGTGCCAGCTCACCGAGCGGGATCTATTACGAGCAGTACTTC
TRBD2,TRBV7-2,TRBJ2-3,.,CASSRTSGGSDTQYF,TGTGCCAGCAGTCGGACTAGCGGGGGGTCAGATACGCAGTATTTT
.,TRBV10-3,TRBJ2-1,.,CAISGLGGPYNEQFF,TGTGCCATCAGTGGGTTGGGGGGGCCCTACAATGAGCAGTTCTTC
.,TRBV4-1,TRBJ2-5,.,CASSLDTNSRGQETQYF,TGCGCCAGCAGCCTGGACACCAATAGTAGAGGCCAAGAGACCCAGTACTTC
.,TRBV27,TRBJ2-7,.,CASSTVPAYEQYF,TGTGCCAGCAGCACCGTACCGGCCTACGAGCAGTACTTC
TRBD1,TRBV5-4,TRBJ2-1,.,CASSFDRGVYNEQFF,TGTGCCAGCAGCTTTGACAGGGGCGTCTACAATGAGCAGTTCTTC